This T cell receptor (beta chain) was identified during a study of lymphopenia after photon versus proton radiotherapy. Study-wide results and limits: Proton therapy kept repertoires fairly stable, unlike photons, which gained effector/memory cells.

Germline V CDR1 and CDR2: MDHEN, SYDVKM. Losses at the gene ends were 7 bases for V and 1 base for J; bases not matched to a gene: 7. This CDR3 is built from 14 residues. Comment on this clone: The antigen is unknown.

Measured with immunoSEQ multiplex PCR; TCRdb has only the in-frame clones, and not every one. Here the sample spans 55,000 to 85,000 clones, approximately 90% being singletons. The clonotype originates from a woman aged 40 to 49 with cholangiocarcinoma. The V gene is TRBV28, the J gene TRBJ2-7, with 7 bases aligning to TRBD1. This material consisted of peripheral blood, taken from a patient treated with photon-based radiotherapy. CDR3 amino acids: CASIGRTGSYEQYF. The CDR3 region has the DNA TGTGCCAGCATAGGTAGGACAGGATCCTACGAGCAGTACTTC. Full variable domain (missing parts from reference TRBV28 and TRBJ2-7): DVKVTQSSRYLVKRTGEKVFLECVQDMDHENMFWYRQDPGLGLRLIYFSYDVKMKEKGDIPEGYSVSREKKERFSLILESASTNQTSMYLCASIGRTGSYEQYFGPGTRLTVT.